The present T cell receptor beta chain was sequenced within a study of response to subunit inactivated influenza vaccine. Findings of the study overall: Few additional T cells are recruited per seasonal influenza vaccination, authors suggested.

Germline V CDR1 and CDR2: MNHEY, SMNVEV (reference sequence). Deletions cut 6 bases from V and 6 bases from J, with 12 bases between. CDR3 length: 13 residues. This clonotype was seen at least ten times. The antigen is unknown. TCRdb reprocessed the RT-PCR reads via MiXCR and lists one record per CDR3 protein. The table lists roughly 700,000 distinct CDR3 sequences, around 14% of them singletons. The TCR was taken from a man aged 50 to 60 who received an inactivated influenza vaccine. Material: PBMCs from blood, obtained less than 15 days before vaccination. V gene TRBV27 combines with J gene TRBJ1-5; no clear D gene. The CDR3 is CASSRSGVQPQHF. The CDR3 DNA sequence: TGTGCCAGCAGCCGCTCGGGAGTTCAGCCCCAGCATTTT.